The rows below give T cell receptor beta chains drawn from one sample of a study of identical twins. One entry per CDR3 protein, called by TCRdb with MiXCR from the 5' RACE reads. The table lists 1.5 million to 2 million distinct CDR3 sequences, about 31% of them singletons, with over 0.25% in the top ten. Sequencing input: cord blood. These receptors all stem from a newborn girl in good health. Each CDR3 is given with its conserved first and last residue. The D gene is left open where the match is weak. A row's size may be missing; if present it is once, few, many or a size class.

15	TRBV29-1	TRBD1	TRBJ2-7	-	CSVVLAGTGSYEQYF	TGCAGCGTTGTATTAGCCGGGACAGGTTCCTACGAGCAGTACTTC
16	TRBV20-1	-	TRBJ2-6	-	CSAGEWGSSGANVLTF	TGCAGTGCTGGAGAGTGGGGAAGCTCTGGGGCCAACGTCCTGACTTTC
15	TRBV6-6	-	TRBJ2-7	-	CASSSPPTARNEQYF	TGTGCCAGCAGTTCTCCTCCGACAGCACGCAACGAGCAGTACTTC
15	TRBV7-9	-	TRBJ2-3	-	CASSKSRVSTDTQYF	TGTGCCAGCAGCAAGAGCAGAGTTAGCACAGATACGCAGTATTTT
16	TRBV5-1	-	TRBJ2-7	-	CASSLWGIGGSYEQYF	TGCGCCAGCAGCTTGTGGGGGATAGGGGGCTCCTACGAGCAGTACTTC
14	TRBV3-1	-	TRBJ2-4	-	CASSARDQKNIQYF	TGTGCCAGCAGCGCCCGGGACCAGAAAAACATTCAGTACTTC
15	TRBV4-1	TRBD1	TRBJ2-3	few	CASSRTGSGTDTQYF	TGCGCCAGCAGCCGGACAGGGAGCGGCACAGATACGCAGTATTTT
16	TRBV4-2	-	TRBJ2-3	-	CASSLAGLPSTDTQYF	TGTGCCAGCAGCCTAGCAGGACTACCGAGCACAGATACGCAGTATTTT
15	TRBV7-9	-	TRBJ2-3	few	CASSFRTPGADTQYF	TGTGCCAGCAGCTTCCGGACTCCTGGCGCAGATACGCAGTATTTT
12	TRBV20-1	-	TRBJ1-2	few	CVGAESNHGYTF	TGCGTGGGGGCAGAATCTAACCATGGCTACACCTTC
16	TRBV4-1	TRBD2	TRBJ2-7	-	CASSQRGAGGPYEQYF	TGCGCCAGCAGCCAAAGGGGGGCGGGGGGGCCCTACGAGCAGTACTTC
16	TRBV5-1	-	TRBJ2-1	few	CASSLAGRFSYNEQFF	TGCGCCAGCAGCTTGGCGGGGCGTTTCTCCTACAATGAGCAGTTCTTC
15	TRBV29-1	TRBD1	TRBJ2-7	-	CSVVRTGASSYEQYF	TGCAGCGTTGTGAGGACAGGGGCTAGCTCCTACGAGCAGTACTTC
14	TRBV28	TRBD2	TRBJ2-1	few	CASRAGGAPNEQFF	TGTGCCAGCAGAGCGGGAGGTGCCCCCAATGAGCAGTTCTTC
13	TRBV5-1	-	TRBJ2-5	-	CASNQGGQETQYF	TGCGCCAGCAATCAGGGGGGTCAAGAGACCCAGTACTTC
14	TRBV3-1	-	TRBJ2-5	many	CASSQGGTMKTQYF	TGTGCCAGCAGCCAAGGGGGGACAATGAAGACCCAGTACTTC
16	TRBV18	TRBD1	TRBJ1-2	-	CASSPPGRGRDYGYTF	TGTGCCAGCTCACCACCGGGGAGGGGGCGCGACTATGGCTACACCTTC
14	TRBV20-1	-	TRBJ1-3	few	CSAKGRGAGNTIYF	TGCAGTGCCAAAGGCAGGGGAGCTGGAAACACCATATATTTT
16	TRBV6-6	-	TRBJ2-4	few	CASSYRSGLAKNIQYF	TGTGCCAGCAGTTACCGCAGCGGGCTAGCCAAAAACATTCAGTACTTC
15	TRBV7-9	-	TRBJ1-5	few	CASSSVRDSNQPQHF	TGTGCCAGCAGCTCGGTCCGGGACAGCAATCAGCCCCAGCATTTT
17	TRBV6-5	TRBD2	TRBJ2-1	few	CASSYEGTSGSYNEQFF	TGTGCCAGCAGTTACGAAGGGACTAGCGGTTCCTACAATGAGCAGTTCTTC
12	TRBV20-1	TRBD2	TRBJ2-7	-	CSAGTSDNEQYF	TGCAGTGCGGGGACTAGCGACAATGAGCAGTACTTC
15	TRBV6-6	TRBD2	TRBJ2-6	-	CASSYLAGGANVLTF	TGTGCCAGCAGTTACCTAGCGGGGGGGGCCAACGTCCTGACTTTC
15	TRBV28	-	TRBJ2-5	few	CASSTVGMVQETQYF	TGTGCCAGCAGCACCGTAGGGATGGTCCAAGAGACCCAGTACTTC
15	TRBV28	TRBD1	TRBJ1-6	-	CAGSLTGAENSPLHF	TGTGCCGGCAGTTTAACAGGGGCTGAAAATTCACCCCTCCACTTT
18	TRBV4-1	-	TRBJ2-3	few	CASSRLPGGASSTDTQYF	TGCGCCAGCAGCCGTCTGCCGGGGGGCGCCTCTAGCACAGATACGCAGTATTTT
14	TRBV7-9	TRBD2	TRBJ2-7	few	CASSFGLVSGEQYF	TGTGCCAGCAGCTTTGGACTAGTTTCGGGAGAGCAGTACTTC
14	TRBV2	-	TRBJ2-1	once	CASSDAQGRGEQFF	TGTGCCAGCAGTGATGCCCAGGGGAGGGGTGAGCAGTTCTTC
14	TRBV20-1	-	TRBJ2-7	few	CSARSPIVYYEQYF	TGCAGTGCTAGGTCCCCGATAGTCTACTACGAGCAGTACTTC
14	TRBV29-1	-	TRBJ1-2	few	CSVEFLQGLKGYTF	TGCAGCGTTGAATTCCTACAGGGACTAAAAGGCTACACCTTC
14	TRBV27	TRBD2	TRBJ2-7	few	CASSLAGLGYEQYF	TGTGCCAGCAGTTTAGCGGGACTAGGCTACGAGCAGTACTTC
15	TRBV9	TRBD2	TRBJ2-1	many	CASSAGTSGSNEQFF	TGTGCCAGCAGTGCCGGGACTAGCGGGAGCAATGAGCAGTTCTTC
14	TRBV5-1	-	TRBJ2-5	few	CASSEQRRAETQYF	TGCGCCAGCAGCGAGCAGAGGCGGGCGGAGACCCAGTACTTC
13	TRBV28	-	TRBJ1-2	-	CASFHGQNYGYTF	TGTGCCAGCTTCCATGGACAGAACTATGGCTACACCTTC
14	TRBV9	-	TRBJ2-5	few	CASSVEAGEETQYF	TGTGCCAGCAGCGTAGAGGCAGGGGAAGAGACCCAGTACTTC
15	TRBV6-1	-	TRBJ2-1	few	CASKEAAPSYNEQFF	TGTGCCAGCAAGGAGGCAGCCCCCTCCTACAATGAGCAGTTCTTC
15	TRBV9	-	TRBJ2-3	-	CASSAFGGTTDTQYF	TGTGCCAGCAGCGCATTCGGGGGTACCACAGATACGCAGTATTTT
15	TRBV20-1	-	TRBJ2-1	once	CSARAAESSYNEQFF	TGCAGTGCTAGAGCAGCGGAAAGCTCCTACAATGAGCAGTTCTTC
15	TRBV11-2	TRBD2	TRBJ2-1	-	CASSLERETYNEQFF	TGTGCCAGCAGCTTAGAGCGGGAGACCTACAATGAGCAGTTCTTC
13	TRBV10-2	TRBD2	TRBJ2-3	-	CASTAGRTDTQYF	TGCGCCAGCACAGCGGGACGCACAGATACGCAGTATTTT
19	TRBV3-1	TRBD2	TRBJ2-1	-	CASSPQGTIAGVSYNEQFF	TGTGCCAGCAGCCCGCAGGGCACTATAGCGGGAGTGTCCTACAATGAGCAGTTCTTC
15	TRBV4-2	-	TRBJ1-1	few	CASSQGAGTNTEAFF	TGTGCCAGCAGCCAAGGAGCAGGGACGAACACTGAAGCTTTCTTT
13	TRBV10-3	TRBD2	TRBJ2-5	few	CAISAGLAETQYF	TGTGCCATCAGTGCCGGACTAGCGGAGACCCAGTACTTC
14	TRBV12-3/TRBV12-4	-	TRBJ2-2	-	CASGAGSATGELFF	TGTGCCAGCGGAGCAGGGTCTGCCACCGGGGAGCTGTTTTTT
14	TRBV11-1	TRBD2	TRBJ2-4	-	CASSLGGTSDIQYF	TGTGCCAGCAGCCTAGGGGGGACTAGCGACATTCAGTACTTC
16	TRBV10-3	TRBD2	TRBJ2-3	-	CAISALAGGTTDTQYF	TGTGCCATCAGTGCCCTAGCGGGAGGGACCACAGATACGCAGTATTTT
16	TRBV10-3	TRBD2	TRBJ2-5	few	CAISEGLAGTVLTQYF	TGTGCCATCAGTGAGGGGCTAGCGGGGACCGTATTAACCCAGTACTTC
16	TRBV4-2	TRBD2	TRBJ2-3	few	CASSQEGTSYSDTQYF	TGTGCCAGCAGCCAAGAGGGGACTAGCTACTCAGATACGCAGTATTTT
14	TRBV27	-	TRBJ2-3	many	CASRTAAFTDTQYF	TGTGCCAGCAGGACAGCGGCCTTCACAGATACGCAGTATTTT
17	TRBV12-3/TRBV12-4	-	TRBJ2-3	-	CASSRNRDFVIADTQYF	TGTGCCAGCAGTCGGAACCGGGACTTCGTAATCGCAGATACGCAGTATTTT
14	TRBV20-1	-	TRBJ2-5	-	CSARKQRAYNEQYF	TGCAGTGCTAGGAAGCAGCGGGCCTACAATGAGCAGTACTTC
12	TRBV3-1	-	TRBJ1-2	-	CASSQSPRGYTF	TGTGCCAGCAGCCAATCCCCTAGGGGCTACACCTTC
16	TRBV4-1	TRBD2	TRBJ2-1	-	CASSQIAGTSYNGQFF	TGCGCCAGCAGCCAAATAGCGGGGACCTCCTACAATGGGCAGTTCTTC
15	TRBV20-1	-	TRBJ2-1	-	CSASPRGAGYNEQFF	TGCAGTGCTAGTCCGCGGGGAGCAGGATACAATGAGCAGTTCTTC
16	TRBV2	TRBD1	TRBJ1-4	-	CASRRQGHLTNEKLFF	TGTGCCAGCAGGAGACAGGGACACTTAACTAATGAAAAACTGTTTTTT
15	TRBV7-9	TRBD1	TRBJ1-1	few	CASSIPQGASTEAFF	TGTGCCAGCAGCATACCACAGGGGGCTAGCACTGAAGCTTTCTTT
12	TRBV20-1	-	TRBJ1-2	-	CSASEEDNGYTF	TGCAGTGCGAGCGAGGAGGACAATGGCTACACCTTC
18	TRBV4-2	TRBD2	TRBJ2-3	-	CASSQGALAGAGTDTQYF	TGTGCCAGCAGCCAAGGAGCGCTAGCGGGTGCCGGCACAGATACGCAGTATTTT
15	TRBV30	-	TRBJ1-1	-	CAWSVPTWAYTEAFF	TGTGCCTGGAGTGTCCCTACATGGGCGTACACTGAAGCTTTCTTT
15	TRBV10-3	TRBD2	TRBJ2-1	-	CAISDASGPYNEQFF	TGTGCCATCAGTGACGCTAGCGGGCCCTACAATGAGCAGTTCTTC